The source of this TCR beta chain is a study of T cells in Graves' hyperthyroidism and ophthalmopathy. This clonotype came up a few times. This CDR3 has 16 amino acids. Germline V gives CDR1 LGHNA, CDR2 YSLEER. The V and J ends lost 4 bases and 2 bases respectively, with 17 bases between them. From RNA transcripts, TCR beta CDR3 regions were amplified. First-round RT-PCR with HTBI primers amplified the TCR CDR3 region. TCRdb reprocessed the multiplex PCR reads via MiXCR and lists one record per CDR3 protein. The table lists about 200,000 distinct CDR3 sequences, approximately 16% of them singletons. Sequenced sample: blood. J is TRBJ1-1 and V is TRBV4-3; tentative D call: TRBD1 (5 bases). This clonotype was obtained from a man between 40 and 49 years old with Graves' hyperthyroidism. This chain's CDR3 is CASSLGTGYPNTEAFF. CDR3 in DNA: TGCGCCAGCAGCCTGGGGACGGGGTATCCCAACACTGAAGCTTTCTTT.